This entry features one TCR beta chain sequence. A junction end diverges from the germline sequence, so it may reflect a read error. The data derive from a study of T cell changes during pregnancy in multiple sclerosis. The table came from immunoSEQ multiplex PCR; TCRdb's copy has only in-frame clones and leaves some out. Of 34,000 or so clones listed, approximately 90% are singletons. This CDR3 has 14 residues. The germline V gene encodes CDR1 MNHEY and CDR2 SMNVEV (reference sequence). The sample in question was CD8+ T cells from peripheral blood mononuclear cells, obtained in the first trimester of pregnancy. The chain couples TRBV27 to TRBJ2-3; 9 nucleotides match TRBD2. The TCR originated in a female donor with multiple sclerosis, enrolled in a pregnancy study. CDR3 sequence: CASRTRNQGTSSNF. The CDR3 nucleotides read TGTGCCAGCAGAACTAGAAATCAGGGGACTAGCAGCAATTTT.